These T cell receptor beta chains were read from a single sample in a study of cytomegalovirus exposure and HLA in healthy donors. Assay used: immunoSEQ multiplex PCR; TCRdb lists only in-frame clones, some missing. In the table there are some 150,000 clones, about 90% of which are singletons. Sequencing was carried out using PBMCs. The receptors derive from a woman aged 25 to 39 in good health and CMV-seropositive. CDR3s leave out the opening cysteine and the closing phenylalanine or tryptophan. Each record gives: D gene, J gene, clone size, V gene, CDR3 protein. A D gene is named only where the DNA matches it firmly. The listing skips clone size in some rows; elsewhere it reads once, few, many or a size class.

>-|TRBJ1-2|-|TRBV6-5
ASKPGPSVYGYT
>-|TRBJ2-7|-|TRBV27
ASKTTGGSYEQY
>TRBD2|TRBJ2-5|-|TRBV5-1
ASSLGTSGLETQY
>-|TRBJ2-5|-|TRBV5-1
ASSPIVSQETQY
>-|TRBJ2-7|-|TRBV5-1
ASSLRISGSYEQY
>TRBD2|TRBJ2-5|-|TRBV14
ASGNLAGGVETQY
>-|TRBJ1-4|-|TRBV19
ASSRGQTGKLF
>-|TRBJ2-3|-|TRBV7-6
ASSLTLAADTQY
>-|TRBJ1-4|once|TRBV5-1
ASSSRGGNEKLF
>TRBD1|TRBJ2-2|-|TRBV7-3
ASSSTGTGELF
>-|TRBJ2-5|-|TRBV5-1
ASGVARGRTQY
>TRBD2|TRBJ2-3|-|TRBV6-6
ASSLASGGGTQY
>-|TRBJ2-1|-|TRBV6-5
ASSYRTDYNEQF
>TRBD1|TRBJ2-7|-|TRBV2
ASRDMLPGQGYEQY
>TRBD2|TRBJ2-1|-|TRBV19
ASSPPILAGVRNEQF
>TRBD1|TRBJ1-5|once|TRBV27
ASSLPGGGSNQPQH
>-|TRBJ1-1|-|TRBV6-5
ASSQGNTEAF
>TRBD2|TRBJ2-1|-|TRBV4-1
ASSHRTSGGYNEQF
>-|TRBJ1-2|-|TRBV19
ATSPGSLYGYT
>TRBD2|TRBJ2-6|-|TRBV2
ASRGLDGTGANVLT
>TRBD2|TRBJ2-1|-|TRBV5-8
ASSQTSGSGNEQF
>-|TRBJ1-2|-|TRBV2
ASSGTEHYGYT
>TRBD2|TRBJ2-7|-|TRBV5-4
ASTIDGLAATRYEQY
>TRBD2|TRBJ2-3|-|TRBV27
ASTGEGDTQY
>-|TRBJ1-5|-|TRBV6-1
ASSTRVSTQPQH
>TRBD1|TRBJ1-1|-|TRBV4-2
ASSQTQGVGTEAF
>-|TRBJ2-7|-|TRBV6-5
ASSYGGDYEQY
>-|TRBJ1-5|-|TRBV2
ASSELGSGVGEPQH
>-|TRBJ1-2|-|TRBV4-1
ASSQFLGVVSSYGYT
>TRBD1|TRBJ2-5|-|TRBV5-1
ASSLSSGQGLETQY
>TRBD1|TRBJ1-4|-|TRBV5-1
ASSSTGTGQEKLF
>-|TRBJ2-1|-|TRBV7-8
ASSQLGLGEVNEQF
>TRBD2|TRBJ2-2|-|TRBV28
ASSLGLGGATGELF
>TRBD1|TRBJ2-7|-|TRBV2
ASSVSGTGKIYEQY
>-|TRBJ1-2|once|TRBV6-1
ASSPGNWGYGYT